These 8 T cell receptor beta chains share one sample of origin, sequenced in a study of T cells in Graves' hyperthyroidism and ophthalmopathy. Researchers took RNA transcripts and amplified the TCR beta CDR3 regions from them. TCR CDR3 regions were first amplified by RT-PCR with HTBI primers. TCRdb analysed the multiplex PCR reads with MiXCR anew, one entry per CDR3 protein. The data hold around 760,000 distinct CDR3 sequences, with just over 35% observed a single time. The material sequenced was blood. The receptors were sampled from a middle-aged woman with Graves' hyperthyroidism.

The chain carries TRBV6-5 and TRBJ1-5; D gene uncertain. The germline V gene encodes CDR1 MNHEY and CDR2 SVGAGI. V was pared by 2 bases and J by 4 bases, with 12 bases between. The CDR3 runs to 15 residues. This chain's CDR3 is CASSYQSVSNQPQHF. The CDR3 DNA is TGTGCCAGCAGTTACCAGTCAGTGTCAAATCAGCCCCAGCATTTT.

V usage is TRBV4-3 and J usage is TRBJ1-3, with D possibly matching TRBD1 (6 bases). Germline V gene data show CDR1 as LGHNA and CDR2 as YSLEER. This CDR3 spans 14 amino acids. With 7 bases removed from V and 3 bases from J, the gap between germline ends came to 13 bases. The CDR3 reads CASTPTGNGNTIYF. The DNA for the CDR3 is TGCGCCAGCACCCCCACAGGGAATGGAAACACCATATATTTT.

Note on this clonotype: This likely comes from a read error, as the CDR3 has no conserved phenylalanine or tryptophan at its end. The chain's CDR3 is CASSRGTSNEQYL. The CDR3 DNA reads TGCGCCAGCAGCAGAGGGACTAGCAACGAGCAGTACCTC. The rearrangement uses TRBV5-1 and TRBJ2-7; 9 positions agree with TRBD2. This CDR3 has 13 amino acids. V lost 4 bases and J lost 5; bases outside the gene matches: 4. The germline V gene encodes CDR1 SGHRS and CDR2 YFSETQ.

As to this clonotype: One end of the junction fails to match germline, which may point to a read error. The chain uses TRBV7-2 and TRBJ1-6; tentatively, D is TRBD1 (5 bases). The germline CDR1 and CDR2 sequences are SGHTA and FQGNSA. This CDR3 has 20 amino acids. The CDR3 DNA is TGTGCCAGCAGCGTAGCGGGTTGGGCCATGGGACCCCGCAATAATCCACCCCTCCACTTT. This gives the protein CASSVAGWAMGPRNNPPLHF. Drawing the rest from reference TRBV7-2 and TRBJ1-6, the complete variable domain is GAGVSQSPSNKVTEKGKDVELRCDPISGHTALYWYRQSLGQGLEFLIYFQGNSAPDKSGLPSDRFSAERTGGSVSTLTIQRTQQEDSAVYLCASSVAGWAMGPRNNPPLHFGNGTRLTVT.

A note on this clonotype: A much larger clone differs from this one at a single base, so this may be a read error. This chain joins TRBV2 and TRBJ1-2, with 7 bases identical to TRBD1. The CDR3 has 14 residues. Germline CDR1 is SNHLY and CDR2 is FYNNEI. V gave up 8 bases and J gave up 3 bases; unmatched junction bases: 9. The CDR3 is CASGRTGSYYGYTF. DNA for the CDR3: TGTGCCAGCGGCCGGACAGGCTCGTACTATGGCTACACCTTC.

This clonotype was recorded at least ten times. The J gene is TRBJ1-5, the V gene TRBV12-3 or TRBV12-4, with D unresolved. The CDR3 is made up of 12 amino acids. The V and J ends lost 4 bases and 12 bases respectively, with 13 bases between them. The CDR3 DNA reads TGTGCCAGCAGTTCCTCGGGCCCTTTCCAGCATTTT. This translates into CASSSSGPFQHF.

There are many counts of this clonotype. J is TRBJ1-1 and V is TRBV12-3 or TRBV12-4; the D gene is possibly TRBD1 (5 bases). The CDR3 has 15 amino acids. V lost 2 bases and J lost 1, with 11 bases in between. This CDR3 is CASSLRTTPNTEAFF. For the CDR3, the DNA is TGTGCCAGCAGTTTACGGACAACGCCGAACACTGAAGCTTTCTTT.

The table lists this clonotype with a few counts. One end of the junction is discordant with germline, which a read error may explain. The chain couples TRBV4-1 to TRBJ1-6, with D perhaps matching TRBD1 (6 bases). The CDR3 spans 13 residues. The germline V gene encodes CDR1 MGHRA and CDR2 YSYEKL. As DNA, the CDR3 is TGTGCCAGCAGCCGGGACAACCTTTCACCCCTCCACTTT. Translation: CASSRDNLSPLHF.